These 30 T cell receptor beta chains originate from one sample sequenced in a study of beta chain features in type 1 diabetes. Expressed TCRB transcripts were sequenced after all isolated RNA was converted to cDNA. TCRdb's table, derived via immunoSEQ multiplex PCR, lists solely in-frame clones and lacks some. The sample has roughly 140,000 clones; less than 9.5% are singletons. The sequenced material came from central memory CD4+ T cells from blood. The receptors originated from a young man in good health.

The genes are TRBV6-1 and TRBJ2-3, with 8 bases fitting TRBD2. The ends lost 6 bases at V and 2 bases at J; junction bases unmatched: 1. The CDR3 totals 13 residues. Germline-derived CDR1 and CDR2 are MNHNS and SASEGT. The CDR3 DNA sequence: TGTGCCAGCAGCGGACTAGCCACAGATACGCAGTATTTT. Translated: CASSGLATDTQYF.

This clone was seen a few times. The chain combines TRBV4-3 with TRBJ2-7; possible D gene TRBD2, 5 bases. CDR3 length: 16 residues. The V gene lost 0 bases and the J gene lost 2 bases, with 14 bases spanning the gap. The germline V gene has CDR1 LGHNA and CDR2 YSLEER. CDR3 sequence reads: CASSQERGSNTYEQYF. The CDR3 DNA is TGCGCCAGCAGCCAAGAAAGAGGGAGTAACACCTACGAGCAGTACTTC.

This clone was detected a few times. CDR3 sequence: CASSPPVGEKLFF. In DNA, the CDR3 is TGTGCCAGCTCACCCCCAGTCGGGGAAAAACTGTTTTTT. The chain is built from TRBV18 and TRBJ1-4; D remains unclear. This CDR3 region has 13 residues. V was shortened by 3 bases and J by 8 bases, with 10 bases between the two germline ends. The germline CDR1 and CDR2 sequences are KGHSH and LQKENI. The whole variable domain, remainder taken from reference TRBV18 and TRBJ1-4, is NAGVMQNPRHLVRRRGQEARLRCSPMKGHSHVYWYRQLPEEGLKFMVYLQKENIIDESGMPKERFSAEFPKEGPSILRIQQVVRGDSAAYFCASSPPVGEKLFFGSGTQLSVL.

This clone was picked up one time. This sequence joins TRBV19 and TRBJ2-7; D unclear. The V end lost 2 bases, the J end lost 3 bases, and 17 bases lay between the germline ends. Looked up from germline, CDR1 is LNHDA and CDR2 is SQIVND (reference sequence). The CDR3 extends over 16 amino acids. CDR3 sequence: CASSISQSQNIYEQYF. The CDR3, as DNA: TGTGCCAGTAGTATAAGTCAGTCACAGAACATCTACGAGCAGTACTTC.

This clone was counted at least ten times. CDR3 DNA sequence: TGCGCCAGCAGCTTAGAGCGGGAGGCCCCCCCGTTCTTC. It yields the protein CASSLEREAPPFF. V usage is TRBV5-1 and J usage is TRBJ2-1, with 9 bases matching TRBD2. Unmatched junction bases numbered 9, after V lost 2 bases and J lost 15 bases. This CDR3 has 13 amino acids. The germline gives CDR1 SGHRS, CDR2 YFSETQ.

This clone has ten or more counts. The CDR3 DNA reads as TGCAGCGTTGACGGACAGGGGACTAATGAAAAACTGTTTTTT. Its protein product is CSVDGQGTNEKLFF. V gene TRBV29-1 combines with J gene TRBJ1-4; 9 positions match TRBD1. Germline trimming cut 3 bases from V and 2 bases from J; bases unmatched to any gene: 1. CDR1 SQVTM and CDR2 ANQGSEA come from the germline V gene. The CDR3 loop spans 14 amino acids.

This clone has only a few counts. The chain couples TRBV7-3 to TRBJ2-3, with 7 positions matching TRBD1. V gave up 1 base and J gave up 7 bases; unmatched junction bases: 5. CDR1 SGHTA and CDR2 FQGTGA come from the germline V gene. This CDR3 has 14 amino acids. CDR3 residues: CASSLMGQPNTQYF. The CDR3 coding sequence is TGTGCCAGCAGCTTAATGGGACAGCCCAATACGCAGTATTTT.

This clone has just a few counts. The chain couples TRBV6-5 to TRBJ1-1, with 7 bases lining up with TRBD1. From germline, CDR1 is MNHEY and CDR2 SVGAGI. CDR3 length: 15 residues. Trimming cost V 0 bases and J 6 bases; bases outside gene matches: 7. The CDR3 bases are TGTGCCAGCAGTTACTCGGCGGCCAGGGGGGCTGAAGCTTTCTTT. Translation: CASSYSAARGAEAFF.

In this sample, this clone turned up a few times. The chain uses TRBV5-1 and TRBJ2-1, with TRBD2 identical over 7 bases. The V gene end was trimmed by 0 bases and the J gene end by 1 base; junction bases not matched to a gene: 7. In germline, CDR1 is SGHRS, CDR2 YFSETQ. This CDR3 has 17 residues. The CDR3 protein is CASSLVGGGTSYNEQFF. CDR3 bases: TGCGCCAGCAGCTTGGTTGGCGGGGGAACATCCTACAATGAGCAGTTCTTC.

The rearrangement links TRBV7-3 to TRBJ1-1; tentative D call: TRBD1 (5 bases). V gave up 2 bases and J gave up 4 bases, with 11 bases separating them. Germline CDR1 and CDR2: SGHTA and FQGTGA. This CDR3 region has 14 residues. The CDR3 sequence: CASSLYRSSTEAFF. CDR3 nucleotide sequence: TGTGCCAGCAGCTTATACAGGTCGAGCACTGAAGCTTTCTTT.

This clone was seen more than once but under ten times. The V gene is TRBV6-6, the J gene TRBJ1-4, with D tentatively TRBD1 (5 bases). This CDR3 spans 12 amino acids. Trimming pared 8 bases from V and 10 bases from J, leaving 14 bases between. Germline V gene data show CDR1 as MNHNY and CDR2 as SVGAGI (reference sequence). CDR3 amino acids: CASWSWGVKLFF. The CDR3 nucleotides are TGTGCCAGCTGGTCCTGGGGGGTAAAACTGTTTTTT.

This clone was counted a few times. The V and J genes are TRBV5-4 and TRBJ2-1; tentative D call: TRBD1 (6 bases). V lost 4 bases to trimming and J lost 0 bases, with 17 bases between them. This CDR3 has 17 amino acids. The V gene's germline CDR1 is SGHNT and CDR2 YYREEE (reference sequence). DNA for the CDR3: TGTGCCAGCAGCCCGATGACAGGCCAGAGCTCCTACAATGAGCAGTTCTTC. Its protein is CASSPMTGQSSYNEQFF.

This clone has only a few counts. The V and J genes are TRBV2 and TRBJ1-6, with 8 bases that match TRBD1. Germline CDR1 SNHLY, CDR2 FYNNEI. The CDR3 totals 14 residues. With 6 bases clipped from V and 6 bases from J, the junction kept 4 bases outside the gene matches. The CDR3 DNA reads TGTGCCAGCAGAGCAGACAGGGGTAATTCACCCCTCCACTTT. It translates to CASRADRGNSPLHF. Filled out from reference TRBV2 and TRBJ1-6, the complete variable domain reads EPEVTQTPSHQVTQMGQEVILRCVPISNHLYFYWYRQILGQKVEFLVSFYNNEISEKSEIFDDQFSVERPDGSNFTLKIRSTKLEDSAMYFCASRADRGNSPLHFGNGTRLTVT.

The chain uses TRBV11-1 and TRBJ1-2, with TRBD1 identical over 9 bases. Germline loops: CDR1 SGHAT, CDR2 FQDESV (reference sequence). V was pared by 5 bases and J by 8 bases, with 9 bases of the junction left unmatched. The CDR3 spans 14 residues. The CDR3 loop is CASSPRQGVEGYTF. The CDR3 DNA is TGTGCCAGCAGCCCAAGACAGGGGGTAGAAGGCTACACCTTC. Combining the CDR3 with reference TRBV11-1 and TRBJ1-2 gives the whole variable domain EAEVAQSPRYKITEKSQAVAFWCDPISGHATLYWYRQILGQGPELLVQFQDESVVDDSQLPKDRFSAERLKGVDSTLKIQPAELGDSAMYLCASSPRQGVEGYTFGSGTRLTVV.

The sample holds a few counts of this clone. The chain uses TRBV6-6 and TRBJ1-1, with TRBD1 matching 9 bases. The CDR3 is 13 residues long. Germline V gene data show CDR1 as MNHNY and CDR2 as SVGAGI (reference sequence). V trimming: 6 bases; J trimming: 5 bases; junction bases outside the gene matches: 4. CDR3 sequence: CASRLTGGTEAFF. The DNA for the CDR3 is TGTGCCAGCAGACTGACAGGGGGGACTGAAGCTTTCTTT.

Many counts were recorded for this clone. Other DNA sequences in this sample translate to the same CDR3. The rearrangement links TRBV18 to TRBJ1-1, with a tentative D call TRBD1 (5 bases). CDR3 length: 13 amino acids. From germline, CDR1 is KGHSH and CDR2 LQKENI. V was pared by 4 bases and J by 1 base, with 7 bases between. CDR3 sequence: CASSRDSNTEAFF. The CDR3 coding sequence is TGTGCCAGCTCACGGGACTCGAACACTGAAGCTTTCTTT. The full variable domain, completed using reference TRBV18 and TRBJ1-1, is NAGVMQNPRHLVRRRGQEARLRCSPMKGHSHVYWYRQLPEEGLKFMVYLQKENIIDESGMPKERFSAEFPKEGPSILRIQQVVRGDSAAYFCASSRDSNTEAFFGQGTRLTVV.

The chain has TRBV7-2 and TRBJ2-1, with D unclear. CDR3 length: 14 residues. Trimming pared 7 bases from V and 4 bases from J, leaving 14 bases between. Germline V lookup: CDR1 SGHTA, CDR2 FQGNSA. The CDR3 DNA is TGTGCCAGCATTGGTGTAACTCGGTACAATGAGCAGTTCTTC. It yields the protein CASIGVTRYNEQFF.

V usage is TRBV7-2 and J usage is TRBJ1-2, with 8 bases lining up with TRBD1. V lost 8 bases, J lost 5 bases, and 7 bases stayed unmatched. The CDR3 is 13 amino acids. Germline V gene lookup returns CDR1 SGHTA and CDR2 FQGNSA. CDR3 region: CASDEDREYGYTF. The CDR3 coding sequence is TGTGCCAGCGACGAGGACAGGGAATATGGCTACACCTTC.

This clone was detected a few times. The genes are TRBV7-9 and TRBJ1-2, with 8 bases that match TRBD1. The CDR3 is 13 residues long. Per the germline V gene, CDR1 is SEHNR and CDR2 is FQNEAQ (reference sequence). Trimming removed 5 bases from V and 8 bases from J; junction bases left unmatched: 7. CDR3 sequence: CASSHQGAQGYTF. CDR3 nucleotides: TGTGCCAGCAGCCATCAGGGGGCGCAGGGCTACACCTTC.

V is TRBV7-9 and J is TRBJ2-7; the D gene is possibly TRBD2 (6 bases). This CDR3 region has 14 residues. Trimming removed 5 bases at V and 6 bases at J, with 17 bases between. CDR1 and CDR2 from the germline V gene are SEHNR and FQNEAQ (reference sequence). The CDR3 coding sequence is TGTGCCAGCAGCCCCGACGGGAGACGGGGCGAGCAGTACTTC. Translated, it gives CASSPDGRRGEQYF.

There are a few counts of this clone. This chain links TRBV28 with TRBJ2-7, with a possible D match to TRBD1 (6 bases). V shed 5 bases and J shed 3 bases, with 14 bases lying between them. Germline V gives CDR1 MDHEN, CDR2 SYDVKM. The CDR3 totals 14 residues. CDR3 residues: CASSRNRDNYEQYF. The CDR3 nucleotides are TGTGCCAGCAGTAGAAACAGGGATAACTACGAGCAGTACTTC.

This clone was counted many times. This chain links TRBV7-2 with TRBJ2-6; D gene unclear. Germline values: CDR1 SGHTA, CDR2 FQGNSA. V gave up 5 bases and J gave up 2 bases, with 7 bases separating them. The length of the CDR3 is 14 residues. The CDR3 DNA sequence: TGTGCCAGCAGCGGCACAGCTGGGGCCAACGTCCTGACTTTC. Translating gives CASSGTAGANVLTF. The variable domain in full, with the rest retrieved from reference TRBV7-2 and TRBJ2-6, is GAGVSQSPSNKVTEKGKDVELRCDPISGHTALYWYRQSLGQGLEFLIYFQGNSAPDKSGLPSDRFSAERTGGSVSTLTIQRTQQEDSAVYLCASSGTAGANVLTFGAGSRLTVL.

This clone was seen repeatedly, ten times or more. This chain uses TRBV11-2 with TRBJ1-5; 8 positions match TRBD1. The CDR3 is made up of 17 amino acids. Trimming cost V 1 base and J 4 bases; bases outside gene matches: 9. Germline V gene sequence: CDR1 SGHAT, CDR2 FQNNGV. CDR3 in amino acids: CASSLGSRGPLNQPQHF. The CDR3 bases are TGTGCCAGCAGCTTAGGGAGCAGGGGGCCTCTAAATCAGCCCCAGCATTTT.

The rearrangement links TRBV4-2 to TRBJ2-3; the match to TRBD2 covers 13 bases. The CDR3 sequence is 19 residues long. The V segment lost 3 bases and the J segment 5 bases; nucleotides outside the gene matches: 14. Germline V lookup: CDR1 LGHNA, CDR2 YNFKEQ. The CDR3 DNA follows: TGTGCCAGCAGCCAGAGGACTAGCGGGAGTTCAAACGGAGGAGATACGCAGTATTTT. Protein: CASSQRTSGSSNGGDTQYF.

The chain links TRBV5-1 to TRBJ2-7, with TRBD2 identical over 12 bases. Trimming took 1 base from V and 6 from J; bases not matched to a gene: 2. Looked up from germline, CDR1 is SGHRS and CDR2 is YFSETQ. The CDR3 totals 14 residues. CDR3 region: CASSLTLAGGEQYF. The CDR3 coding sequence is TGCGCCAGCAGCTTGACACTAGCGGGAGGCGAGCAGTACTTC. Based on the CDR3 plus reference TRBV5-1 and TRBJ2-7, the full variable domain is KAGVTQTPRYLIKTRGQQVTLSCSPISGHRSVSWYQQTPGQGLQFLFEYFSETQRNKGNFPGRFSGRQFSNSRSEMNVSTLELGDSALYLCASSLTLAGGEQYFGPGTRLTVT.

V is TRBV5-1 and J is TRBJ2-1; the match to TRBD2 covers 9 bases. CDR1 and CDR2 from the germline V gene are SGHRS and YFSETQ. The CDR3 totals 14 residues. The J segment lost 5 bases and the V segment lost 7 bases, leaving 7 bases of the junction unmatched. CDR3 in DNA: TGCGCCAGCGCTGGTGCGGGAGGGAACAATGAGCAGTTCTTC. Translating it yields CASAGAGGNNEQFF.

A word on this clone: Mismatch with germline at one junction end may stem from a read error. Other DNA variants within this sample encode the same CDR3. V and J are TRBV6-6 and TRBJ2-7; perhaps TRBD2 as D (5 bases). Germline V lookup: CDR1 MNHNY, CDR2 SVGAGI (reference sequence). The CDR3 covers 15 residues. In nucleotides, the CDR3 is TGTGCCAGCAGACCACGTGGCGGGCTCTCCTATGAGCAGTACTTC. This translates into CASRPRGGLSYEQYF.

The rearrangement uses TRBV7-3 and TRBJ2-5; 7 nucleotides line up with TRBD1. The germline V gene has CDR1 SGHTA and CDR2 FQGTGA. V gave up 5 bases and J gave up 1 base; unmatched junction bases: 7. The CDR3 spans 15 residues. CDR3 amino acids: CASSRTGQSQETQYF. The CDR3 DNA reads as TGTGCCAGCAGCCGGACGGGACAGAGCCAAGAGACCCAGTACTTC.

This clone was recorded at least ten times. The chain is built from TRBV5-6 and TRBJ2-5, with TRBD1 matching 9 bases. CDR1 is SGHDT and CDR2 is YYEEEE in the germline V gene. V was pared by 3 bases and J by 4 bases, with 16 bases of the junction left unmatched. The CDR3 totals 18 residues. Here the CDR3 DNA reads TGTGCCAGCAGCTCCGCCGCGGCGCACGGGACAGGGTCAGAGACCCAGTACTTC. It translates to CASSSAAAHGTGSETQYF.

This clone appeared a few times. This chain joins TRBV28 and TRBJ1-2; D is undetermined. Germline CDR1 reads MDHEN; CDR2 reads SYDVKM. V lost 5 bases and J lost 5, with 12 bases in between. The CDR3 runs to 13 residues. CDR3 sequence: CASSSQVGYGYTF. In nucleotides, the CDR3 is TGTGCCAGCAGTAGCCAGGTCGGATATGGCTACACCTTC.